These 29 T cell receptor beta chains were all obtained from the same sample, sequenced in a study of blood T cells in healthy people across ages. Combining a sample-barcoded 5' primer with a J-beta primer mix, a second PCR ran for roughly 7 to 11 cycles. TCRdb used MiXCR to reprocess the 5' RACE reads, holding one entry per CDR3 protein. Of some 1.5 million distinct CDR3 sequences listed, approximately 30% are singletons. Sequenced sample: blood. These receptor sequences come from a woman in her twenties or thirties in good health.

The genes are TRBV7-3 and TRBJ1-1; the D gene is possibly TRBD1 (6 bases). Germline V gene data show CDR1 as SGHTA and CDR2 as FQGTGA. The CDR3 is 16 amino acids. V lost 5 bases and J 4 bases, leaving 20 bases between the germline ends. The CDR3 region has the DNA TGTGCCAGCAGCCCATCCCACAGGGCAGGTAGCACTGAAGCTTTCTTT. Protein: CASSPSHRAGSTEAFF. Full variable domain (outside the CDR3, taken from reference TRBV7-3 and TRBJ1-1): GAGVSQTPSNKVTEKGKYVELRCDPISGHTALYWYRQSLGQGPEFLIYFQGTGAADDSGLPNDRFFAVRPEGSVSTLKIQRTERGDSAVYLCASSPSHRAGSTEAFFGQGTRLTVV.

The chain couples TRBV20-1 to TRBJ2-6; possibly TRBD1 for D (6 bases). The CDR3 extends over 11 amino acids. CDR1 and CDR2 (germline): DFQATT, SNEGSKA (reference sequence). Trimming took 6 bases from V and 8 from J, leaving 8 bases between them. The chain's CDR3 is CSAWGPNVLTF. As DNA, the CDR3 is TGCAGTGCGTGGGGGCCCAACGTCCTGACTTTC.

This clonotype appeared many times. The V call is TRBV20-1, the J call TRBJ2-7, with TRBD1 as a possible D gene (5 bases). V lost 6 bases to trimming and J lost 2 bases, with 14 bases between them. CDR1 DFQATT and CDR2 SNEGSKA come from the germline V gene (reference sequence). This CDR3 comprises 13 residues. CDR3 bases: TGCAGTGCGGAGAAGGGGTTGACCTACGAGCAGTACTTC. Translating gives CSAEKGLTYEQYF.

This clonotype was counted at least ten times. The chain links TRBV12-3 or TRBV12-4 to TRBJ2-7; 12 bases align to TRBD2. CDR3 size: 15 residues. The trim removed 4 bases at V and 1 base at J, leaving 2 bases unmatched. CDR3 bases: TGTGCCAGCAGTTCTACTAGCGGGGGGTCCTACGAGCAGTACTTC. Its protein product is CASSSTSGGSYEQYF.

The table lists this clonotype with many counts. The chain links TRBV9 to TRBJ2-5; 8 positions match TRBD2. Germline values: CDR1 SGDLS, CDR2 YYNGEE. Germline trimming cut 0 bases from V and 5 bases from J; bases unmatched to any gene: 6. CDR3 length: 15 amino acids. The CDR3 DNA reads as TGTGCCAGCAGCGTAGGGGGGACTAGTGAGGAGACCCAGTACTTC. Amino acid sequence: CASSVGGTSEETQYF.

This clonotype was seen at least ten times. The rearrangement links TRBV20-1 to TRBJ2-3; D may correspond to TRBD1 or TRBD2 (6 bases each). V dropped 2 bases and J dropped 2 bases, with 11 bases sitting between them. Germline lookup yields CDR1 DFQATT and CDR2 SNEGSKA (reference sequence). There are 14 residues in the CDR3. CDR3 DNA: TGCAGTGCTAGAAGAGGGGGGCCCACAGATACGCAGTATTTT. This encodes CSARRGGPTDTQYF.

A few counts support this clonotype. The V call is TRBV12-3 or TRBV12-4, the J call TRBJ2-1; maybe TRBD2 (6 bases). The germline V and J ends were trimmed by 3 bases and 9 bases, with 15 bases remaining between them. This CDR3 contains 14 residues. This CDR3 is CASSFSTGDGEQFF. The DNA of the CDR3 is TGTGCCAGCAGTTTTTCGACGGGAGACGGTGAGCAGTTCTTC.

The chain combines TRBV20-1 with TRBJ2-1; TRBD2 agrees at 12 bases. The germline CDR1 and CDR2 sequences are DFQATT and SNEGSKA (reference sequence). The CDR3 spans 14 residues. With V trimmed by 5 bases and J by 6 bases, 5 bases remained unmatched. The CDR3 DNA is TGCAGTGCTTCTAGCGGGAGGGCCAGCAATGAGCAGTTCTTC. Translation gives CSASSGRASNEQFF.

This clonotype was detected many times. The chain combines TRBV7-6 with TRBJ2-7; TRBD1 agrees at 7 bases. The V segment lost 4 bases and the J segment 3 bases; nucleotides outside the gene matches: 6. Germline V lookup: CDR1 SGHVS, CDR2 FNYEAQ. The CDR3 totals 14 residues. The CDR3 spells CASSYGTASYEQYF. The CDR3 DNA is TGTGCCAGCAGCTACGGGACAGCGAGCTACGAGCAGTACTTC.

This clonotype was counted a few times. V and J are TRBV20-1 and TRBJ2-7, with TRBD1 identical over 10 bases. Germline V CDR1 and CDR2: DFQATT, SNEGSKA (reference sequence). The CDR3 extends over 14 amino acids. The V gene end was trimmed by 3 bases and the J gene end by 7 bases; junction bases not matched to a gene: 9. For the CDR3, the DNA is TGCAGTGCTAGCCGGACAGGGGGTTTGAGTGAGCAGTACTTC. Amino acid sequence: CSASRTGGLSEQYF.

The CDR3 region is CASSFTGGGGTQYF. The CDR3 nucleotides are TGTGCCAGCAGCTTCACAGGGGGAGGAGGGACCCAGTACTTC. The V and J genes are TRBV11-2 and TRBJ2-7; 8 bases agree with TRBD1. TRBJ2-5 matches the DNA end more closely, so the J call is doubtful. This CDR3 has 14 residues. CDR1 is SGHAT, CDR2 FQNNGV, per germline.

The table lists this clonotype with a few counts. The chain couples TRBV7-2 to TRBJ1-5; possibly TRBD1 for D (5 bases). The V gene's germline CDR1 is SGHTA and CDR2 FQGNSA. The V and J ends lost 3 bases and 1 base respectively, with 10 bases between them. The length of the CDR3 is 15 residues. The CDR3 DNA follows: TGTGCCAGCAGCTTCAACCGGGACAGCAATCAGCCCCAGCATTTT. It codes for CASSFNRDSNQPQHF. The variable domain in full, completed from reference TRBV7-2 and TRBJ1-5, reads GAGVSQSPSNKVTEKGKDVELRCDPISGHTALYWYRQSLGQGLEFLIYFQGNSAPDKSGLPSDRFSAERTGGSVSTLTIQRTQQEDSAVYLCASSFNRDSNQPQHFGDGTRLSIL.

The chain recombines TRBV7-2 with TRBJ2-1; D unresolved. The germline gives CDR1 SGHTA, CDR2 FQGNSA. Trimming took off 5 bases at V and 2 bases at J, with 13 bases between the two ends. CDR3 length: 15 residues. The CDR3 DNA reads TGTGCCAGCAGCCCCGATTGGGGTACCTACAATGAGCAGTTCTTC. It encodes CASSPDWGTYNEQFF.

This clonotype was observed many times. The V gene is TRBV12-3 or TRBV12-4, the J gene TRBJ2-7, with 8 bases lining up with TRBD1. There are 17 residues in the CDR3. The V gene end was trimmed by 5 bases and the J gene end by 0 bases; junction bases not matched to a gene: 12. The CDR3 is CASSREAATGVSYEQYF. The CDR3 nucleotides read TGTGCCAGCAGTCGAGAGGCCGCGACAGGGGTCTCCTACGAGCAGTACTTC.

The V call is TRBV2, the J call TRBJ2-5; 8 nucleotides align to TRBD2. V lost 6 bases to trimming and J lost 3 bases; unmatched junction nucleotides: 3. There are 13 residues in the CDR3. Germline V lookup: CDR1 SNHLY, CDR2 FYNNEI. CDR3 protein: CASSSGSEETQYF. The CDR3, as DNA: TGTGCCAGCAGCAGCGGGAGCGAAGAGACCCAGTACTTC.

This clonotype was counted at least ten times. The CDR3 nucleotides read TGTGCCAGCAGCGTGTCGACTAGCGGGGGGGCCTACGAGCAGTACTTC. Its protein is CASSVSTSGGAYEQYF. The rearrangement joins TRBV7-6 to TRBJ2-7, with TRBD2 identical over 14 bases. The CDR3 is 16 amino acids. V was clipped by 5 bases and J by 2 bases; unmatched bases: 5. Germline CDR1 reads SGHVS; CDR2 reads FNYEAQ.

CDR3 region: CASSQILGPDYGYTF. DNA of the CDR3: TGCGCCAGCAGCCAAATACTGGGACCGGACTATGGCTACACCTTC. The chain joins TRBV4-1 to TRBJ1-2; perhaps TRBD1 as D (5 bases). CDR3 length: 15 residues. Trimming stripped 2 bases from V and 3 bases from J, with 13 bases between. Per germline, CDR1 MGHRA and CDR2 YSYEKL.

This clonotype turned up a few times. This chain links TRBV28 with TRBJ2-5, with D perhaps matching TRBD1 (6 bases). Trimming took 8 bases from V and 5 from J, leaving 15 bases between them. The germline V gene encodes CDR1 MDHEN and CDR2 SYDVKM. This CDR3 spans 13 amino acids. CDR3 protein: CASEDRKLETQYF. CDR3 coding DNA: TGTGCCAGCGAAGACAGGAAATTGGAGACCCAGTACTTC.

In this sample, this clonotype turned up a few times. This rearrangement joins TRBV14 to TRBJ2-7, with 7 bases that match TRBD2. Germline CDR1 and CDR2: SGHDN and FVKESK. CDR3 length equals 15 residues. V dropped 1 base and J dropped 2; count of bases not matched to a gene: 5. The CDR3 loop is CASSQGGGATYEQYF. CDR3 DNA sequence: TGTGCCAGCAGCCAAGGGGGAGGGGCCACCTACGAGCAGTACTTC.

This clonotype was counted once. The chain couples TRBV7-2 to TRBJ1-3; the D gene is possibly TRBD1 (5 bases). Germline loops: CDR1 SGHTA, CDR2 FQGNSA. The CDR3 length is 17 residues. The germline V and J ends were trimmed by 2 bases and 0 bases, with 14 bases remaining between them. The CDR3 spells CASSLRPDRSSGNTIYF. The CDR3 DNA is TGTGCCAGCAGCTTAAGACCTGACAGAAGCTCTGGAAACACCATATATTTT.

This clonotype was seen a few times. V gene TRBV4-1 combines with J gene TRBJ1-4; D gene unclear. The V and J ends lost 2 bases and 2 bases respectively, with 15 bases between them. CDR1 and CDR2 (germline): MGHRA, YSYEKL. This CDR3 spans 17 amino acids. The CDR3 DNA reads as TGCGCCAGCAGCCAACCGGGTGGACTTCGGACTAATGAAAAACTGTTTTTT. This translates into CASSQPGGLRTNEKLFF.

The chain carries TRBV19 and TRBJ1-1; D unclear. The V gene's germline CDR1 is LNHDA and CDR2 SQIVND (reference sequence). The CDR3 loop spans 15 amino acids. V lost 3 bases to trimming and J lost 3 bases, with 14 bases between them. The CDR3 loop is CASSIYDGSDTEAFF. CDR3 in DNA: TGTGCCAGTAGTATTTACGATGGGTCCGACACTGAAGCTTTCTTT.

This chain uses TRBV7-9 with TRBJ2-1; tentatively, D is TRBD1 or TRBD2 (5 bases each). This CDR3 region has 15 residues. Germline V gives CDR1 SEHNR, CDR2 FQNEAQ (reference sequence). Trimming pared 10 bases from V and 4 bases from J, leaving 20 bases between. CDR3 DNA: TGTGCCAACAAGGAGTCGGGACGGGGATACAATGAGCAGTTCTTC. This gives the protein CANKESGRGYNEQFF. The variable domain in full, completed from reference TRBV7-9 and TRBJ2-1, reads DTGVSQNPRHKITKRGQNVTFRCDPISEHNRLYWYRQTLGQGPEFLTYFQNEAQLEKSRLLSDRFSAERPKGSFSTLEIQRTEQGDSAMYLCANKESGRGYNEQFFGPGTRLTVL.

The chain combines TRBV30 with TRBJ2-3, with D uncertain. V lost 2 bases and J 1 base, leaving 4 bases between the germline ends. CDR1 is GTSNPN and CDR2 is SVGIG in the germline V gene (reference sequence). CDR3 size: 12 residues. CDR3 sequence: CAWSMGTDTQYF. CDR3 sequence (DNA): TGTGCCTGGAGTATGGGCACAGATACGCAGTATTTT.

The chain employs TRBV7-2 and TRBJ2-7; D is uncertain. The germline V and J ends were trimmed by 5 bases and 1 base, with 18 bases remaining between them. Germline loops: CDR1 SGHTA, CDR2 FQGNSA. This CDR3 is built from 16 residues. CDR3 nucleotides: TGTGCCAGCAGCCCCACCGCAGGTATGGATTCCTACGAGCAGTACTTC. Protein sequence: CASSPTAGMDSYEQYF.

The CDR3 DNA follows: TGTGCCAGCAGTCCCGACTGGACAGGGGCTGGAAACACCATATATTTT. Amino acid sequence: CASSPDWTGAGNTIYF. The J gene is TRBJ1-3, the V gene TRBV28; 9 bases agree with TRBD1. The CDR3 extends over 16 amino acids. Germline CDR1 and CDR2: MDHEN and SYDVKM. V dropped 5 bases and J dropped 2; count of bases not matched to a gene: 7.

This clonotype appeared many times. The chain carries TRBV7-2 and TRBJ1-2; TRBD1 agrees at 7 bases. Germline V lookup: CDR1 SGHTA, CDR2 FQGNSA. J gave up 2 bases and V 5 bases, and 8 bases lay outside the gene matches. This CDR3 comprises 15 residues. The CDR3 is CASSEGPGQNYGYTF. CDR3 DNA sequence: TGTGCCAGCAGCGAAGGCCCGGGACAGAACTATGGCTACACCTTC.

A few counts support this clonotype. V gene TRBV6-1 combines with J gene TRBJ2-7, with a weak D call TRBD1 (6 bases). V was clipped by 10 bases and J by 3 bases, with 22 bases between them. CDR3 length equals 15 residues. The V gene's germline CDR1 is MNHNS and CDR2 SASEGT. As DNA, the CDR3 is TGTGCCACTACGGACAGCGTGAAGCCTTTCTACGAGCAGTACTTC. This translates into CATTDSVKPFYEQYF.

This clonotype was counted only a few times. This chain joins TRBV11-2 and TRBJ2-1; no firm D call. V lost 3 bases and J lost 7, with 10 bases in between. There are 13 residues in the CDR3. Germline CDR1 SGHAT, CDR2 FQNNGV. The CDR3 is CASSFGYGNEQFF. CDR3 sequence (DNA): TGTGCCAGCAGCTTCGGTTACGGTAATGAGCAGTTCTTC. Filled out from reference TRBV11-2 and TRBJ2-1, the complete variable domain reads EAGVAQSPRYKIIEKRQSVAFWCNPISGHATLYWYQQILGQGPKLLIQFQNNGVVDDSQLPKDRFSAERLKGVDSTLKIQPAKLEDSAVYLCASSFGYGNEQFFGPGTRLTVL.